Following are 3 T cell receptor beta chains from one sample sequenced in a study of blood T cell repertoires in COVID-19 (dated by TCRdb to the early 2020s). Libraries were prepared through the immunoSEQ multiplex PCR assay. In its TCRdb copy, this immuneACCESS table keeps in-frame sequences only and misses some clones. Where compared with another copy, unresolved V genes explain less than half of these, and the others have no known cause. The sample table holds hundreds of thousands of clones, of which around nine tenths were seen once. Roughly 3.5% of the sample lies in the top ten. The sample consisted of peripheral blood. The receptors derive from a woman aged 18-29 years who had recovered from COVID-19.

This clone was counted once. This chain links TRBV19 with TRBJ2-2; tentative D call: TRBD2 (5 bases). Trimming pared 3 bases from V and 3 bases from J, leaving 5 bases between. Germline CDR1 is LNHDA and CDR2 is SQIVND (reference sequence). The length of the CDR3 is 13 residues. CDR3: CASSIGDTGELFF. DNA of the CDR3: TGTGCCAGTAGTATCGGGGACACCGGGGAGCTGTTTTTT.

This chain connects TRBV5-1 to TRBJ2-1; 11 bases map to TRBD2. The CDR3 covers 15 residues. Germline-derived CDR1 and CDR2 are SGHRS and YFSETQ. Trimming cost V 4 bases and J 5 bases; bases outside gene matches: 5. The CDR3 bases are TGCGCCAGCAGCCAACTAGCGGGAGTCAACAATGAGCAGTTCTTC. Translated, it gives CASSQLAGVNNEQFF.

The chain carries TRBV11-3 and TRBJ1-1, with no clear D. CDR1 and CDR2 from the germline V gene are SGHNT and YENEEA. The CDR3 is made up of 15 amino acids. Deletions cut 0 bases from V and 11 bases from J, with 19 bases between. The CDR3 DNA is TGTGCCAGCAGCTTAGAGTATTCGGCGGAACCAAGGGCTTTCTTT. This translates into CASSLEYSAEPRAFF.